These 14 T cell receptor beta chains came from one sample sequenced in a study of shared clonotypes between healthy human individuals. The assay was immunoSEQ multiplex PCR, and TCRdb's table has in-frame clones only and misses some. The sample shows millions of clones, approximately 94% of them seen only once. The naive CD8 subset, CD45RO-negative cells positively selected for CCR7, excluded terminally differentiated effector memory CD45RA+ cells. The sample taken for sequencing was naive CD8+ T cells sorted from blood. The receptors originated from a man between 18 and 35 years old in good health.

The chain couples TRBV14 to TRBJ2-3, with D uncertain. The CDR3 contains 13 residues. CDR1 SGHDN and CDR2 FVKESK come from the germline V gene. Between the trimmed V and J ends, which lost 0 bases and 10 bases, there was a span of 11 bases. DNA of the CDR3: TGTGCCAGCAGCCAAGAACAAACCCCCTCGCAGTATTTT. Translated, it gives CASSQEQTPSQYF.

This clone showed up just a few times. The sample has other DNA sequences that encode this CDR3 too. The V gene is TRBV9, the J gene TRBJ1-1, with a weak D call TRBD1 (5 bases). The CDR3 runs to 14 residues. Germline-derived CDR1 and CDR2 are SGDLS and YYNGEE. V lost 0 bases and J 5 bases, leaving 11 bases between the germline ends. The CDR3, as DNA: TGTGCCAGCAGCGTAGGCGGGGGTACTACTGAAGCTTTCTTT. Protein: CASSVGGGTTEAFF. The full variable domain, in which reference TRBV9 and TRBJ1-1 provide the parts outside the CDR3, is DSGVTQTPKHLITATGQRVTLRCSPRSGDLSVYWYQQSLDQGLQFLIQYYNGEERAKGNILERFSAQQFPDLHSELNLSSLELGDSALYFCASSVGGGTTEAFFGQGTRLTVV.

The chain employs TRBV5-1 and TRBJ1-6; D gene uncertain. CDR1 is SGHRS, CDR2 YFSETQ, per germline. The V and J ends lost 0 bases and 0 bases respectively, with 4 bases between them. The CDR3 has 15 amino acids. The CDR3 sequence is CASSLVGSYNSPLHF. The CDR3 DNA reads as TGCGCCAGCAGCTTGGTAGGCTCCTATAATTCACCCCTCCACTTT. The variable domain in full, with the rest retrieved from reference TRBV5-1 and TRBJ1-6, is KAGVTQTPRYLIKTRGQQVTLSCSPISGHRSVSWYQQTPGQGLQFLFEYFSETQRNKGNFPGRFSGRQFSNSRSEMNVSTLELGDSALYLCASSLVGSYNSPLHFGNGTRLTVT.

With respect to this clone: Other DNA sequences in the sample encode the same CDR3. The CDR3 nucleotides read TGCGCCAGCAGCCAGGAGTTAACCACACTTACCCCTCCAAGTGGCCTCCACTTT. The encoded protein is CASSQELTTLTPPSGLHF. The rearrangement joins TRBV4-3 to TRBJ1-6; D unresolved. The CDR3 length is 18 residues. V was trimmed by 3 bases and J by 15 bases, leaving 30 bases between them. Germline loops: CDR1 LGHNA, CDR2 YSLEER.

The CDR3 region is CASSQDDYYNEQFF. The DNA of the CDR3 is TGCGCCAGCAGCCAAGATGACTACTACAATGAGCAGTTCTTC. This sequence joins TRBV4-1 and TRBJ2-1, with D tentatively TRBD2 (5 bases). V lost 0 bases and J lost 3, with 6 bases in between. The CDR3 spans 14 residues. Germline V gives CDR1 MGHRA, CDR2 YSYEKL.

The genes are TRBV10-3 and TRBJ2-7; D may be TRBD2 (5 bases). CDR1 and CDR2 from the germline V gene are ENHRY and SYGVKD. The ends were cut back, 1 base at V and 3 bases at J, with 10 bases in the middle. CDR3 length: 14 amino acids. The CDR3 here is CAISELGSYYEQYF. DNA of the CDR3: TGTGCCATCAGTGAGTTAGGGAGCTACTACGAGCAGTACTTC.

Notes on this clone: Other nucleotide sequences from this sample produce the same CDR3. The chain employs TRBV13 and TRBJ1-1; D is uncertain. V dropped 3 bases and J dropped 1 base, with 15 bases sitting between them. Germline V gene sequence: CDR1 PRHDT, CDR2 FYEKMQ (reference sequence). CDR3 length equals 16 residues. CDR3 protein: CASSLRADSQNTEAFF. CDR3 DNA sequence: TGTGCCAGCAGCTTGCGGGCAGATAGTCAGAACACTGAAGCTTTCTTT.

Notes on this clone: Other DNA sequences in this sample translate to the same CDR3. The genes are TRBV28 and TRBJ1-1; TRBD1 aligns across 7 bases. The CDR3 spans 14 residues. Trimming cost V 3 bases and J 4 bases; bases outside gene matches: 5. Germline V gene data show CDR1 as MDHEN and CDR2 as SYDVKM. CDR3 residues: CASSFQGGGTEAFF. The DNA for the CDR3 is TGTGCCAGCAGTTTTCAGGGGGGGGGCACTGAAGCTTTCTTT.

The chain links TRBV30 to TRBJ2-7, with D tentatively TRBD1 (5 bases). Germline V gene lookup returns CDR1 GTSNPN and CDR2 SVGIG (reference sequence). This CDR3 is built from 15 residues. Trimming took off 0 bases at V and 2 bases at J, with 14 bases between the two ends. The CDR3 coding sequence is TGTGCCTGGAGTGTAGGGCAGGGAAACCCCTACGAGCAGTACTTC. Residues: CAWSVGQGNPYEQYF.

The chain has TRBV29-1 and TRBJ2-5; TRBD2 matches 13 bases. The germline V gene has CDR1 SQVTM and CDR2 ANQGSEA. J gave up 1 base and V 7 bases, and 3 bases lay outside the gene matches. The CDR3 runs to 14 residues. The CDR3 DNA reads TGCAGCGCTGGACTAGCGGGGGCCCAAGAGACCCAGTACTTC. This gives the protein CSAGLAGAQETQYF.

The CDR3 loop reads CASSPYPGNYGYTF. The CDR3 coding sequence is TGCGCCAGCAGCCCCTACCCAGGAAACTATGGCTACACCTTC. The chain joins TRBV5-1 to TRBJ1-2, with D uncertain. The CDR3 runs to 14 residues. Looked up from germline, CDR1 is SGHRS and CDR2 is YFSETQ. With 4 bases removed from V and 2 bases from J, the gap between germline ends came to 12 bases. The full variable domain, rest sourced from reference TRBV5-1 and TRBJ1-2, is KAGVTQTPRYLIKTRGQQVTLSCSPISGHRSVSWYQQTPGQGLQFLFEYFSETQRNKGNFPGRFSGRQFSNSRSEMNVSTLELGDSALYLCASSPYPGNYGYTFGSGTRLTVV.

Note on this clone: The sample holds other DNA sequences that translate to the same CDR3. This chain uses TRBV27 with TRBJ1-5; weak D call: TRBD1 (6 bases). CDR1 and CDR2 from the germline V gene are MNHEY and SMNVEV (reference sequence). The V and J ends lost 5 bases and 0 bases respectively, with 14 bases between them. The CDR3 spans 16 residues. The CDR3 loop is CASSPGTPYSNQPQHF. The CDR3 DNA reads TGTGCCAGCAGTCCCGGGACACCTTATAGCAATCAGCCCCAGCATTTT.

J is TRBJ2-1 and V is TRBV13, with TRBD2 identical over 8 bases. Germline V gene data show CDR1 as PRHDT and CDR2 as FYEKMQ (reference sequence). The trim removed 7 bases at V and 5 bases at J, leaving 13 bases unmatched. The CDR3 covers 16 residues. CDR3 amino acids: CASNSSGLEPNNEQFF. CDR3 in DNA: TGTGCCAGCAACTCATCGGGACTAGAGCCAAACAATGAGCAGTTCTTC.

This clone was seen a single time. The CDR3 protein is CASSAWTGGNYGYTF. Written as DNA, the CDR3 is TGTGCCAGCAGCGCCTGGACAGGGGGTAACTATGGCTACACCTTC. This chain joins TRBV9 and TRBJ1-2; 10 positions agree with TRBD1. CDR3 length: 15 amino acids. Per the germline V gene, CDR1 is SGDLS and CDR2 is YYNGEE. The V segment lost 3 bases and the J segment 1 base; nucleotides outside the gene matches: 3.